This TCR beta chain was captured in a study of graft-versus-host responses after intestinal transplantation (dated by TCRdb to the early 2020s). About the investigation overall: Recipients received multivisceral, liver-intestinal, or isolated intestinal transplants. Anti-thymocyte globulin induction was given to all recipients, followed by maintenance tacrolimus and steroids for 2 to 3 years. After intestinal transplantation, graft-versus-host and host-versus-graft alloreactive T cell clones were followed in the graft, circulation and bone marrow using bulk TCR-beta CDR3 sequencing. To identify alloreactive clones, pre-transplant mixed lymphocyte reaction products were sequenced and then compared with unstimulated pre-transplant donor and recipient T cells. The cohort enrolled about two dozen intestinal transplant recipients, one of whom was a retransplant, and 3 patients without pretransplant specimens were excluded. A peak of at least 4% donor T cells among recipient peripheral blood mononuclear cells was the definition used for donor T cell macrochimerism. Samples from a few later patients were sequenced in-house on an Illumina MiSeq with MiXCR processing rather than by the commercial service. General findings and caveats noted by the study authors: In the allografts of patients with donor T cell macrochimerism, GvH to HvG T cell clonal ratios were high. GvH clones were detected in recipient bone marrow, and some appeared earlier in ileal mucosa or blood, consistent with an intestinal mucosal origin. The relatively low number and heterogeneity of intestinal transplant patients limited the conclusions. Peak levels of circulating GvH clones were associated with declines in HvG clones early after transplant.

The CDR3 goes from the cysteine to the phenylalanine over 15 residues. Left in the record is the CDR3 DNA by itself, 45 bases read in frame from the first base. CDR1 and CDR2 are drawn from the germline V gene: MNHNS, SASEGT. V and J are trimmed by 5 bases and 3 bases, and the gene matches miss 10 bases of the junction. Interpreted using the paper, the time point label stands for: cells obtained before transplantation from donor or recipient. CD3+CD4+ and CD3+CD8+ populations were FACS-sorted from unstimulated pre-transplant donor and recipient cells taken from spleen or lymph nodes. About this clone: Its target antigen remains unknown. The record has no base qualities; no much larger clone is one base away.

The protocol used for the library was the immunoSEQ multiplex PCR assay. For most patients, genomic DNA was isolated with the Qiagen DNeasy Blood and Tissue Kit and shipped frozen to Adaptive Biotechnologies for TCR sequencing. For most patients, genomic DNA was subjected to high-throughput TCR-beta CDR3 sequencing by Adaptive Biotechnologies. The authors' analysis ran thus. TCR sequencing data for over 15 patients were retrieved from Adaptive's ImmunoSEQ software; a few other patients were processed with MiXCR and VDJtools. To correct CD4 versus CD8 sorting errors, sequences present in both subsets at a frequency ratio below 5:1 were removed. Because the origin of CDR3 nucleotide sequences shared between donor and recipient could not be assigned, those sequences were removed. To count as alloreactive, a clone needed at least 2-fold expansion over unstimulated cells and a minimum CFSE-low frequency of 0.002% (template counts) or 0.001% (read counts). A clone was considered mappable if detected in the sequenced pre-transplant spleen, lymph node, or MLR CFSE-low populations of the donor or recipient. Cumulative frequency of alloreactive clones was calculated as a percentage of all sequences weighted by copy number. In TCRdb, the immuneACCESS table is reduced to in-frame sequences with V and J assigned. These tables do not hold every clone; where another copy was compared, an unresolved V gene accounts for under half, and the others remain unexplained. That table supplies the V and J calls and clone size; D and trimming were determined from the DNA. In all, the sample holds around 77,000 clones, and approximately 94% of those were seen once. The ten largest clones represent over 0.45% of the sample.

Sequenced here: unstimulated CD8+ T cells sorted from spleen or lymph node cells, sampled before intestinal transplant. Rearrangement joined TRBV6-1 to TRBJ2-7, with TRBD1 identical over 7 junction bases. The TCR comes from a human donor who received an intestinal transplant. The nucleotide sequence reads TGTGCCAGCAGTTCCCGGGACAGACTTTACTACGAGCAGTACTTC. Its translation is CASSSRDRLYYEQYF.